The 20 T cell receptor beta chains below all came from one sample that was sequenced in a study of T cell changes during pregnancy in multiple sclerosis. Data came from immunoSEQ multiplex PCR; TCRdb stores just in-frame clones and leaves some out. In the table there are some 19,000 clones, over 80% of which are singletons. The sequencing used CD8+ T cells from peripheral blood mononuclear cells, collected after pregnancy. Every receptor here comes from a female donor in good health, enrolled as a control in a pregnancy study.

V and J are TRBV30 and TRBJ1-2; TRBD1 matches 7 bases. This CDR3 spans 14 amino acids. CDR1 and CDR2 (germline): GTSNPN, SVGIG (reference sequence). V lost 4 bases to trimming and J lost 4 bases; unmatched junction nucleotides: 9. For the CDR3, the DNA is TGTGCCTGGACCACGACAGGGATTACCTATGGCTACACCTTC. Amino acids: CAWTTTGITYGYTF.

V and J are TRBV5-1 and TRBJ2-2; 9 nucleotides align to TRBD1. CDR3 size: 15 residues. The germline V gene encodes CDR1 SGHRS and CDR2 YFSETQ. J lost 5 bases, V lost 4 bases, and 6 bases had no gene match. The CDR3 sequence: CASSVTGGDTGELFF. The CDR3 bases are TGCGCCAGCAGCGTTACAGGGGGCGATACCGGGGAGCTGTTTTTT.

CDR3 in DNA: TGTGCCAGCAGCTCCCGGGGTCAGTATGGCTACACCTTC. This sequence encodes CASSSRGQYGYTF. The V and J genes are TRBV27 and TRBJ1-2; D is uncertain. Trimming removed 6 bases from V and 5 bases from J, with 13 bases in between. CDR3 length: 13 amino acids. Germline V gene data show CDR1 as MNHEY and CDR2 as SMNVEV (reference sequence).

The rearrangement uses TRBV9 and TRBJ2-7; possible D gene TRBD1, 6 bases. This CDR3 has 15 residues. The germline V gene encodes CDR1 SGDLS and CDR2 YYNGEE. V was shortened by 1 base and J by 2 bases, with 13 bases between the two germline ends. The CDR3 DNA reads as TGTGCCAGCAGCGTAAGCCGGGACACCGCCTACGAGCAGTACTTC. Translation gives CASSVSRDTAYEQYF. The full variable domain, its missing parts supplied by reference TRBV9 and TRBJ2-7, is DSGVTQTPKHLITATGQRVTLRCSPRSGDLSVYWYQQSLDQGLQFLIQYYNGEERAKGNILERFSAQQFPDLHSELNLSSLELGDSALYFCASSVSRDTAYEQYFGPGTRLTVT.

The chain employs TRBV4-3 and TRBJ1-5, with D unresolved. Per germline, CDR1 LGHNA and CDR2 YSLEER. The V gene lost 4 bases and the J gene lost 1 base, with 11 bases spanning the gap. The CDR3 is 15 amino acids. CDR3 loop: CASSPGRESNQPQHF. CDR3 sequence (DNA): TGCGCCAGCAGCCCGGGGAGGGAGAGCAATCAGCCCCAGCATTTT.

The chain links TRBV6-5 to TRBJ1-2, with a tentative D call TRBD1 (5 bases). The CDR3 has 14 amino acids. The germline V gene encodes CDR1 MNHEY and CDR2 SVGAGI. The V end lost 6 bases, the J end lost 2 bases, and 13 bases lay between the germline ends. The chain's CDR3 is CASSGEQGNYGYTF. The CDR3, as DNA: TGTGCCAGCAGCGGTGAGCAGGGAAACTATGGCTACACCTTC.

The V and J genes are TRBV7-3 and TRBJ2-1; 8 positions match TRBD1. This CDR3 is 17 amino acids long. The germline V gene encodes CDR1 SGHTA and CDR2 FQGTGA. Trimming at V came to 4 bases and at J to 5 bases, leaving 13 bases not matched to a gene. The CDR3 DNA reads as TGTGCCAGCAGCTCCACAATGACAGGGGTCGTCGACAATGAGCAGTTCTTC. Its protein product is CASSSTMTGVVDNEQFF. Filled out from reference TRBV7-3 and TRBJ2-1, the complete variable domain reads GAGVSQTPSNKVTEKGKYVELRCDPISGHTALYWYRQSLGQGPEFLIYFQGTGAADDSGLPNDRFFAVRPEGSVSTLKIQRTERGDSAVYLCASSSTMTGVVDNEQFFGPGTRLTVL.

This clone occurred once. The chain couples TRBV19 to TRBJ2-7, with D perhaps TRBD1 (6 bases). The ends were cut back, 9 bases at V and 4 bases at J, with 13 bases in the middle. Germline assignment: CDR1 LNHDA and CDR2 SQIVND (reference sequence). The CDR3 is 12 amino acids. CDR3 sequence (DNA): TGTGCCAGCTCCGACAGGAGTTACGAGCAGTACTTC. It translates to CASSDRSYEQYF.

V usage is TRBV14 and J usage is TRBJ2-7; tentatively, D is TRBD2 (7 bases). Germline assignment: CDR1 SGHDN and CDR2 FVKESK. The CDR3 is made up of 13 amino acids. Trimming took 0 bases from V and 11 from J, leaving 14 bases between them. The chain's CDR3 is CASSQERGGSEYF. The DNA of the CDR3 is TGTGCCAGCAGCCAAGAAAGGGGGGGAAGTGAGTACTTC. Looking up the rest from reference TRBV14 and TRBJ2-7 gives the full variable domain: EAGVTQFPSHSVIEKGQTVTLRCDPISGHDNLYWYRRVMGKEIKFLLHFVKESKQDESGMPNNRFLAERTGGTYSTLKVQPAELEDSGVYFCASSQERGGSEYFGPGTRLTVT.

The genes are TRBV7-9 and TRBJ1-2, with TRBD1 identical over 8 bases. The CDR3 is 16 residues long. V was pared by 5 bases and J by 0 bases, with 8 bases of the junction left unmatched. CDR1 and CDR2 (germline): SEHNR, FQNEAQ (reference sequence). The CDR3 DNA sequence: TGTGCCAGCAGCCCCGGACAGGGATCAGCTAACTATGGCTACACCTTC. It yields the protein CASSPGQGSANYGYTF.

V gene TRBV30 combines with J gene TRBJ2-3, with 7 bases identical to TRBD1. The CDR3 extends over 15 amino acids. The V gene's germline CDR1 is GTSNPN and CDR2 SVGIG (reference sequence). J gave up 0 bases and V 5 bases, and 8 bases lay outside the gene matches. The CDR3 bases are TGTGCCTGGGGAATGGGACAGTCTAGCACAGATACGCAGTATTTT. Translating gives CAWGMGQSSTDTQYF.

The chain recombines TRBV6-1 with TRBJ2-7; TRBD2 agrees at 10 bases. Germline V gives CDR1 MNHNS, CDR2 SASEGT. V trimming: 0 bases; J trimming: 3 bases; junction bases outside the gene matches: 11. The CDR3 has 18 amino acids. The CDR3 sequence: CASSEAILAGMTIYEQYF. The CDR3, as DNA: TGTGCCAGCAGTGAAGCGATACTAGCGGGGATGACCATCTACGAGCAGTACTTC.

The sample holds a few counts of this clone. The V gene is TRBV19, the J gene TRBJ2-7, with D maybe TRBD2 (6 bases). Germline CDR1 reads LNHDA; CDR2 reads SQIVND (reference sequence). This CDR3 comprises 16 residues. V was shortened by 6 bases and J by 6 bases, with 24 bases between the two germline ends. In DNA form, the CDR3 reads TGTGCCAGTAGACACACTCCCGGGACTGACGTCGGCGAGCAGTACTTC. It specifies CASRHTPGTDVGEQYF.

The rearrangement joins TRBV27 to TRBJ2-3, with TRBD2 matching 10 bases. V gave up 5 bases and J gave up 3 bases; unmatched junction bases: 20. Germline CDR1 MNHEY, CDR2 SMNVEV (reference sequence). CDR3 length: 20 amino acids. This chain's CDR3 is CASSLSYSGGSVLWTDTQYF. For the CDR3, the DNA is TGTGCCAGCAGTCTCTCTTATAGCGGGGGGTCCGTTTTGTGGACAGATACGCAGTATTTT.

The gene calls are TRBV10-3 and TRBJ1-2; weak D call: TRBD1 (6 bases). Germline CDR1 is ENHRY and CDR2 is SYGVKD. The CDR3 has 15 residues. V was clipped by 4 bases and J by 4 bases, with 16 bases between them. The CDR3, as DNA: TGTGCCATCAGTGGGTGGACAGTGGCTGGCTATGGCTACACCTTC. The encoded protein is CAISGWTVAGYGYTF.

This chain connects TRBV30 to TRBJ2-7, with D possibly being TRBD2 (5 bases). CDR1 GTSNPN and CDR2 SVGIG come from the germline V gene (reference sequence). The V and J ends lost 5 bases and 0 bases respectively, with 8 bases between them. The CDR3 spans 12 residues. CDR3 in amino acids: CAWEGISYEQYF. CDR3 in DNA: TGTGCCTGGGAGGGCATCTCCTACGAGCAGTACTTC.

The chain recombines TRBV5-1 with TRBJ1-1; D might be TRBD1 (6 bases). CDR3 length equals 14 residues. V shed 3 bases and J shed 1 base, with 10 bases lying between them. The germline V gene encodes CDR1 SGHRS and CDR2 YFSETQ. CDR3 in DNA: TGCGCCAGCAGCTGGACAGAAAAGAACACTGAAGCTTTCTTT. As protein: CASSWTEKNTEAFF. The full variable domain, with the rest looked up from reference TRBV5-1 and TRBJ1-1, is KAGVTQTPRYLIKTRGQQVTLSCSPISGHRSVSWYQQTPGQGLQFLFEYFSETQRNKGNFPGRFSGRQFSNSRSEMNVSTLELGDSALYLCASSWTEKNTEAFFGQGTRLTVV.

The V gene is TRBV18, the J gene TRBJ1-1; TRBD1 might be the D (6 bases). The CDR3 has 17 residues. Trimming took off 6 bases at V and 1 base at J, with 21 bases between the two ends. The V gene's germline CDR1 is KGHSH and CDR2 LQKENI. The DNA for the CDR3 is TGTGCCAGCTCCCGCTGGACAGACGGCGGTCCGAACACTGAAGCTTTCTTT. The encoded protein is CASSRWTDGGPNTEAFF. Full variable domain (rest looked up from reference TRBV18 and TRBJ1-1): NAGVMQNPRHLVRRRGQEARLRCSPMKGHSHVYWYRQLPEEGLKFMVYLQKENIIDESGMPKERFSAEFPKEGPSILRIQQVVRGDSAAYFCASSRWTDGGPNTEAFFGQGTRLTVV.

This clone came up a few times. Other DNA sequences in the sample encode the same CDR3. The V and J genes are TRBV19 and TRBJ1-5, with TRBD1 matching 7 bases. Germline loops: CDR1 LNHDA, CDR2 SQIVND (reference sequence). This CDR3 spans 15 amino acids. The ends lost 1 base at V and 2 bases at J; junction bases unmatched: 2. In nucleotides, the CDR3 is TGTGCCAGTAGTATAGGACAGGGAGGCAATCAGCCCCAGCATTTT. Protein: CASSIGQGGNQPQHF.

The CDR3, as DNA: TGTGCCAGCAGCTTAGTGGGGGGACGGGAGACCCAGTACTTC. Amino acid sequence: CASSLVGGRETQYF. The chain employs TRBV11-1 and TRBJ2-5, with D possibly matching TRBD2 (6 bases). CDR1 is SGHAT and CDR2 is FQDESV in the germline V gene (reference sequence). This CDR3 has 14 residues. V shed 1 base and J shed 5 bases, with 11 bases lying between them. The full variable domain, in which reference TRBV11-1 and TRBJ2-5 provide the parts outside the CDR3, is EAEVAQSPRYKITEKSQAVAFWCDPISGHATLYWYRQILGQGPELLVQFQDESVVDDSQLPKDRFSAERLKGVDSTLKIQPAELGDSAMYLCASSLVGGRETQYFGPGTRLLVL.